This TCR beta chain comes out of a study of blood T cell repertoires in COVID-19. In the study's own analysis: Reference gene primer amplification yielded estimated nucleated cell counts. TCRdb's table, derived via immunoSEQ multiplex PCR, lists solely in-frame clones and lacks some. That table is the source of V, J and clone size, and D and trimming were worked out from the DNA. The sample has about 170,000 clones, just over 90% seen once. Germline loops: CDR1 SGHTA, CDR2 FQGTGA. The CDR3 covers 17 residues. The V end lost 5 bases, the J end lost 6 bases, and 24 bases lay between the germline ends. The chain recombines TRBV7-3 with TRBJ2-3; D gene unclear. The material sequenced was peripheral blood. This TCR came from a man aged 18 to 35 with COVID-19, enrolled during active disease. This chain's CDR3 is CASSQCVAASDCDTQYF. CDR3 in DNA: TGTGCCAGCAGCCAGTGCGTGGCAGCGTCCGATTGTGATACGCAGTATTTT.